Below, 25 T cell receptor beta chains from the same sample are listed, as sequenced in a study of shared clonotypes between healthy human individuals. Repertoires were generated with immunoSEQ multiplex PCR, while TCRdb's copy carries only in-frame clones and drops some. The data contain about 470,000 clones, around 79% of them singletons. Sequenced sample: PBMCs. These receptors originate from a woman in her 40s in good health. Some clones in this sample may be carry-over from other donors' samples.

This clone was observed many times. The chain combines TRBV28 with TRBJ2-1; D ambiguous. From germline, CDR1 is MDHEN and CDR2 SYDVKM. This CDR3 region has 15 residues. Trimming removed 4 bases from V and 0 bases from J, with 10 bases in between. The CDR3: CASSSGSGSYNEQFF. The CDR3 nucleotides read TGTGCCAGCAGTTCCGGGTCCGGCTCCTACAATGAGCAGTTCTTC.

The chain has TRBV19 and TRBJ2-2, with D uncertain. Germline-derived CDR1 and CDR2 are LNHDA and SQIVND (reference sequence). V was trimmed by 3 bases and J by 3 bases, leaving 14 bases between them. CDR3 length equals 16 residues. For the CDR3, the DNA is TGTGCCAGTAGTATTCGTAGGGCCGATTACACCGGGGAGCTGTTTTTT. It encodes CASSIRRADYTGELFF.

A single count supports this clone. This chain joins TRBV28 and TRBJ2-3, with no clear D. CDR3 length: 17 amino acids. The V end lost 3 bases, the J end lost 6 bases, and 22 bases lay between the germline ends. Germline V gene lookup returns CDR1 MDHEN and CDR2 SYDVKM. The DNA of the CDR3 is TGTGCCAGCAGTTTTTGGGGTTCGGGCCAGTCAAAGGATACGCAGTATTTT. Translated, it gives CASSFWGSGQSKDTQYF.

The chain has TRBV5-6 and TRBJ2-7, with D hard to call. CDR1 SGHDT and CDR2 YYEEEE come from the germline V gene. Deletions cut 0 bases from V and 9 bases from J, with 13 bases between. The CDR3 totals 13 residues. CDR3 nucleotide sequence: TGTGCCAGCAGCTTGGGGGCGCCTATCGGGCAGTACTTC. Residues: CASSLGAPIGQYF.

This clone appeared a single time. The same CDR3 also results from other DNA sequences found in this sample. V gene TRBV28 combines with J gene TRBJ2-7; 8 bases match TRBD1. Trimming took 7 bases from V and 4 from J; bases not matched to a gene: 9. The CDR3 totals 14 residues. Germline CDR1 is MDHEN and CDR2 is SYDVKM. The CDR3 sequence is CASTPGTGTYEQYF. The CDR3 DNA reads as TGTGCCAGCACTCCCGGGACAGGCACTTACGAGCAGTACTTC.

This CDR3 is CASSFLREGIKYF. The CDR3 DNA reads as TGTGCCAGCAGTTTTCTGCGGGAGGGGATAAAGTACTTC. This chain joins TRBV28 and TRBJ2-4, with 9 bases identical to TRBD2. V lost 3 bases and J lost 14; bases outside the gene matches: 8. CDR3 length equals 13 residues. Per germline, CDR1 MDHEN and CDR2 SYDVKM.

This sequence joins TRBV14 and TRBJ2-7, with 7 bases identical to TRBD2. Germline CDR1 reads SGHDN; CDR2 reads FVKESK. J was trimmed by 3 bases and V by 4 bases; bases with no gene match: 3. The CDR3 is 13 amino acids. CDR3 in amino acids: CASSRGLVYEQYF. The DNA of the CDR3 is TGTGCCAGCAGCCGCGGACTAGTCTACGAGCAGTACTTC.

A few counts support this clone. The chain recombines TRBV6-4 with TRBJ2-2, with 8 bases aligning to TRBD2. Looked up from germline, CDR1 is MRHNA and CDR2 is SNTAGT. Unmatched junction bases numbered 3, after V lost 0 bases and J lost 3 bases. This CDR3 contains 16 residues. The CDR3 sequence is CASSDSGTSHTGELFF. CDR3 DNA: TGTGCCAGCAGTGACTCAGGGACTAGTCACACCGGGGAGCTGTTTTTT.

The chain joins TRBV6-4 to TRBJ2-1; 7 bases match TRBD2. The V gene's germline CDR1 is MRHNA and CDR2 SNTAGT. The CDR3 is 13 residues long. Trimming cost V 8 bases and J 9 bases; bases outside gene matches: 10. The CDR3 here is CASAPTSRGEQFF. The CDR3 nucleotides read TGTGCCAGCGCTCCGACTAGCCGGGGTGAGCAGTTCTTC.

V usage is TRBV10-1 and J usage is TRBJ2-5; 11 nucleotides line up with TRBD2. After removal of 5 bases from V and 9 bases from J, the junction contained 11 bases not matched to a gene. The germline V gene encodes CDR1 WNHNN and CDR2 SYGVQD (reference sequence). There are 15 residues in the CDR3. The DNA for the CDR3 is TGCGCCAGCAGTTCGGTAGCGGGAGGGCCGATGCCCCAGTACTTC. This translates into CASSSVAGGPMPQYF.

The V call is TRBV4-3, the J call TRBJ2-5; no definite D call. The CDR3 spans 15 residues. CDR1 LGHNA and CDR2 YSLEER come from the germline V gene. The V end lost 3 bases, the J end lost 1 base, and 12 bases lay between the germline ends. The CDR3 DNA sequence: TGCGCCAGCAGCCAGGCCCACAATATCCAAGAGACCCAGTACTTC. The encoded protein is CASSQAHNIQETQYF.

The CDR3 DNA follows: TGCGCCAGCAGCTTAGAGACGGCAACTAATGAAAAACTGTTTTTT. This encodes CASSLETATNEKLFF. The chain uses TRBV5-1 and TRBJ1-4; D is uncertain. The germline gives CDR1 SGHRS, CDR2 YFSETQ. V was clipped by 2 bases and J by 0 bases, with 8 bases between them. The CDR3 spans 15 residues.

Notes on this clone: A much more abundant neighbour one base away suggests this may be a read error. V gene TRBV11-2 combines with J gene TRBJ2-5; the D is unclear. The J call may not be correct, given that the DNA end is closer to TRBJ2-7. The CDR3 totals 12 residues. In germline, CDR1 is SGHAT, CDR2 FQNNGV. The CDR3 sequence is CASSQDRYEQYF. CDR3 bases: TGTGCCAGCAGCCAGGACCGCTACGAGCAGTACTTC.

The genes are TRBV15 and TRBJ2-5; TRBD2 aligns across 8 bases. Per germline, CDR1 LNHNV and CDR2 YYDKDF (reference sequence). V lost 0 bases and J lost 5; bases outside the gene matches: 5. This CDR3 has 15 residues. CDR3 sequence reads: CATSRDLPGGETQYF. CDR3 coding DNA: TGTGCCACCAGCAGAGATCTCCCGGGAGGGGAGACCCAGTACTTC.

V usage is TRBV2 and J usage is TRBJ1-2, with D tentatively TRBD1 (6 bases). CDR3 length: 13 amino acids. V lost 5 bases, J lost 6 bases, and 13 bases lay in between. The germline gives CDR1 SNHLY, CDR2 FYNNEI. DNA of the CDR3: TGTGCCAGCAGTATACAGGGTACCCATGGCTACACCTTC. It is translated as CASSIQGTHGYTF.

The chain carries TRBV7-2 and TRBJ2-3, with 7 nucleotides matching TRBD2. The ends lost 4 bases at V and 6 bases at J; junction bases unmatched: 10. Germline lookup yields CDR1 SGHTA and CDR2 FQGNSA. This CDR3 has 15 amino acids. CDR3 loop: CASSSGGRSGDTQYF. The CDR3 region has the DNA TGTGCCAGCAGCTCGGGCGGGAGATCGGGCGATACGCAGTATTTT. Variable domain in full (rest from reference TRBV7-2 and TRBJ2-3): GAGVSQSPSNKVTEKGKDVELRCDPISGHTALYWYRQSLGQGLEFLIYFQGNSAPDKSGLPSDRFSAERTGGSVSTLTIQRTQQEDSAVYLCASSSGGRSGDTQYFGPGTRLTVL.

V is TRBV30 and J is TRBJ1-2; no clear D. This CDR3 has 13 residues. Trimming shortened V by 0 bases and J by 8 bases, and 13 bases separated the two germline ends. Germline CDR1 is GTSNPN and CDR2 is SVGIG (reference sequence). The CDR3 sequence is CAWSVVLTGGYTF. The DNA of the CDR3 is TGTGCCTGGAGTGTCGTCCTTACGGGGGGCTACACCTTC.

This chain links TRBV7-2 with TRBJ2-7, with 10 bases aligning to TRBD2. Germline trimming cut 5 bases from V and 1 base from J; bases unmatched to any gene: 8. The CDR3 is made up of 16 amino acids. The germline V gene has CDR1 SGHTA and CDR2 FQGNSA. DNA of the CDR3: TGTGCCAGCAGCCCCCCGGGACTAGCGAGATCCTACGAGCAGTACTTC. Translating it yields CASSPPGLARSYEQYF.

This clone showed up many times. The CDR3 loop reads CASSEGTSGSQATGELFF. The CDR3 DNA is TGTGCCAGCAGTGAGGGGACTAGCGGGAGTCAGGCCACCGGGGAGCTGTTTTTT. The rearrangement links TRBV6-4 to TRBJ2-2, with 14 bases identical to TRBD2. Germline CDR1 MRHNA, CDR2 SNTAGT. The CDR3 extends over 18 amino acids. With V trimmed by 3 bases and J by 4 bases, 7 bases remained unmatched.

This chain uses TRBV28 with TRBJ2-5, with D perhaps being TRBD1 or TRBD2 (6 bases each). The germline gives CDR1 MDHEN, CDR2 SYDVKM. V was shortened by 6 bases and J by 0 bases, with 14 bases between the two germline ends. CDR3 size: 15 residues. This chain's CDR3 is CASRQGLPYQETQYF. For the CDR3, the DNA is TGTGCCAGCAGACAGGGACTTCCGTACCAAGAGACCCAGTACTTC.

The V call is TRBV7-6, the J call TRBJ1-4; no reliable D call. Germline CDR1 SGHVS, CDR2 FNYEAQ. The ends were cut back, 2 bases at V and 5 bases at J, with 15 bases in the middle. The CDR3 runs to 16 residues. This chain's CDR3 is CASSLSTARVNEKLFF. Written as DNA, the CDR3 is TGTGCCAGCAGCTTAAGTACTGCGCGCGTGAATGAAAAACTGTTTTTT.

This sequence joins TRBV4-1 and TRBJ2-5; TRBD2 agrees at 10 bases. This CDR3 spans 16 amino acids. CDR1 is MGHRA, CDR2 YSYEKL, per germline. The V and J ends lost 3 bases and 5 bases, in that order; junction bases with no gene match: 9. CDR3 bases: TGCGCCAGCAGCCAGTACGAGCGGGAGGGCCGGGAGACCCAGTACTTC. Protein sequence: CASSQYEREGRETQYF.

The chain combines TRBV19 with TRBJ2-7; D tentatively fits TRBD1 or TRBD2 (5 bases each). The germline V gene encodes CDR1 LNHDA and CDR2 SQIVND (reference sequence). Deletions cut 4 bases from V and 3 bases from J, with 19 bases between. This CDR3 region has 16 residues. CDR3: CASSTGPPRAGYEQYF. The CDR3 nucleotides read TGTGCCAGTAGTACGGGACCTCCCAGGGCCGGCTACGAGCAGTACTTC.

The chain is built from TRBV2 and TRBJ2-3, with TRBD2 matching over 7 bases. The CDR3 is 13 amino acids. The V gene end was trimmed by 11 bases and the J gene end by 4 bases; junction bases not matched to a gene: 9. Germline V lookup: CDR1 SNHLY, CDR2 FYNNEI. This CDR3 reads CADGGSGADTQYF. The CDR3 DNA follows: TGTGCCGACGGCGGGAGTGGGGCAGATACGCAGTATTTT.

The V gene is TRBV5-1, the J gene TRBJ1-5; the match to TRBD1 covers 8 bases. The V gene's germline CDR1 is SGHRS and CDR2 YFSETQ. There are 14 residues in the CDR3. The J segment lost 11 bases and the V segment lost 0 bases, leaving 7 bases of the junction unmatched. DNA for the CDR3: TGCGCCAGCAGCTTGGAGTCCAGGACAGGGACCCAGCATTTT. Translated, it gives CASSLESRTGTQHF.